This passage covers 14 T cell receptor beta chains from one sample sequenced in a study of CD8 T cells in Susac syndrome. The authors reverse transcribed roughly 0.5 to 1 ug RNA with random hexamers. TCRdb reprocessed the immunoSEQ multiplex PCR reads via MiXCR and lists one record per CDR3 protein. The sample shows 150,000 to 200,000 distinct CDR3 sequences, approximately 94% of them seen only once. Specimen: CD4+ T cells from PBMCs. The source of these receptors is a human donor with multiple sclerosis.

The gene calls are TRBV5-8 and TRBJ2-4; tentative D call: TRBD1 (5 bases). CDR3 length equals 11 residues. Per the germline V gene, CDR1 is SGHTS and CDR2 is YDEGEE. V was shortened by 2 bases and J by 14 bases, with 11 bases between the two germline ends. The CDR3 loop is CASSFKGPEYF. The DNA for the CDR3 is TGTGCCAGCAGCTTCAAGGGGCCTGAGTACTTC.

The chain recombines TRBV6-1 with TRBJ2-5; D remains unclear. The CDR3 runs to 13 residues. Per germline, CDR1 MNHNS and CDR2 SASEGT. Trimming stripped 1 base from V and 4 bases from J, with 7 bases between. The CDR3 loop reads CASSEDPRETQYF. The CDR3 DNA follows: TGTGCCAGCAGTGAAGACCCCAGAGAGACCCAGTACTTC.

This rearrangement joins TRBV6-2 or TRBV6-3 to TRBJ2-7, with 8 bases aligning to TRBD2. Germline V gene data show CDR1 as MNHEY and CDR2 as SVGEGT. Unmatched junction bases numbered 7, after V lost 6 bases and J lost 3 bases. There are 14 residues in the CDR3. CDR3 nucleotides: TGTGCCAGCAGAAAAAGCGGGAGTGGCTACGAGCAGTACTTC. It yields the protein CASRKSGSGYEQYF.

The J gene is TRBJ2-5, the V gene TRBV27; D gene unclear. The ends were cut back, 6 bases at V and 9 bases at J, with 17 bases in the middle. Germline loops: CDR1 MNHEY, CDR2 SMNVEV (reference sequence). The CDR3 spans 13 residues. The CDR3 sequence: CASRERPWAAQYF. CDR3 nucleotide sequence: TGTGCCAGCAGGGAACGACCCTGGGCGGCCCAGTACTTC.

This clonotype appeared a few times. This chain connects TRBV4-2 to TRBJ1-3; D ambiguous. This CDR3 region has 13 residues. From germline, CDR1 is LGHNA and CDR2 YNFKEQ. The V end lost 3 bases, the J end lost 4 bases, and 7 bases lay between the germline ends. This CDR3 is CASSQDLGNTIYF. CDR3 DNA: TGTGCCAGCAGCCAGGATCTGGGAAACACCATATATTTT.

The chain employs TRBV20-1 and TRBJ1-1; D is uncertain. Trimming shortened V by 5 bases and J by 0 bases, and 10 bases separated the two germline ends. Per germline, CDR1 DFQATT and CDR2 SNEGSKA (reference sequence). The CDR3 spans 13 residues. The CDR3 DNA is TGCAGTGCTCCCCGGGAGATGAACACTGAAGCTTTCTTT. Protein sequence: CSAPREMNTEAFF.

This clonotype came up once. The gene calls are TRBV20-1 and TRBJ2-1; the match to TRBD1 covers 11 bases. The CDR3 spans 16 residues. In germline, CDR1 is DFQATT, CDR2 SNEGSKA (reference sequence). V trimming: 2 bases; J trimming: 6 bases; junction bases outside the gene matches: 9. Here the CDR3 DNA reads TGCAGTGCTAGACCACGGGACAGGGGGATTGGCAATGAGCAGTTCTTC. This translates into CSARPRDRGIGNEQFF.

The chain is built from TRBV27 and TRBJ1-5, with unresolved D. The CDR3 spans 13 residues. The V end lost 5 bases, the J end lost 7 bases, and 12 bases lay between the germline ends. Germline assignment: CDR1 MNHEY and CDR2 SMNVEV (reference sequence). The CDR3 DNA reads TGTGCCAGCAGTCCACAAGTTCGACAGCCCCAGCATTTT. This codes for CASSPQVRQPQHF.

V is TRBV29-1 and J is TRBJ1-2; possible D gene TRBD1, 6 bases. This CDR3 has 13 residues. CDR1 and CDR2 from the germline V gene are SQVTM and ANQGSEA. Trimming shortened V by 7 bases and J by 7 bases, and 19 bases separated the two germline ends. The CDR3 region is CSGMTWGAGGYTF. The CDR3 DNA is TGCAGCGGGATGACATGGGGGGCGGGTGGCTACACCTTC. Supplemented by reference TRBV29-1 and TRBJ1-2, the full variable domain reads SAVISQKPSRDICQRGTSLTIQCQVDSQVTMMFWYRQQPGQSLTLIATANQGSEATYESGFVIDKFPISRPNLTFSTLTVSNMSPEDSSIYLCSGMTWGAGGYTFGSGTRLTVV.

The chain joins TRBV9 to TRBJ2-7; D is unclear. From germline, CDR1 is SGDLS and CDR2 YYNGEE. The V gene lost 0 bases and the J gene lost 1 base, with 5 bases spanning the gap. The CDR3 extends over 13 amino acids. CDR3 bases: TGTGCCAGCAGCGTAGCTCAATCCTACGAGCAGTACTTC. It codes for CASSVAQSYEQYF.

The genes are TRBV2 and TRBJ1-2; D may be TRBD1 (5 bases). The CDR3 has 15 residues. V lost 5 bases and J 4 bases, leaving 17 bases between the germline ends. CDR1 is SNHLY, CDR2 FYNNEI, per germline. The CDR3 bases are TGTGCCAGCAGTCTAGATAGGGGACGCCCCTATGGCTACACCTTC. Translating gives CASSLDRGRPYGYTF.

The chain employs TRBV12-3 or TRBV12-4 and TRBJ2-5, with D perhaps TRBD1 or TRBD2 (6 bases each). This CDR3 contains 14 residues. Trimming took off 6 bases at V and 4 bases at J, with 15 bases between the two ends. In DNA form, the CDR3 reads TGTGCCAGCAGACTCGAACAGGGAGGAGAGACCCAGTACTTC. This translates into CASRLEQGGETQYF.

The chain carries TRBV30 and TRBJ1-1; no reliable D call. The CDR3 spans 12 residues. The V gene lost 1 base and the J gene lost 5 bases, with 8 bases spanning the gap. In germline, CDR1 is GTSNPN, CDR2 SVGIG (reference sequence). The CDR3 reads CAWSGIGTEAFF. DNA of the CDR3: TGTGCCTGGAGTGGAATAGGGACTGAAGCTTTCTTT. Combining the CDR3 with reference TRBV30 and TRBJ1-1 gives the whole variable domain SQTIHQWPATLVQPVGSPLSLECTVEGTSNPNLYWYRQAAGRGLQLLFYSVGIGQISSEVPQNLSASRPQDRQFILSSKKLLLSDSGFYLCAWSGIGTEAFFGQGTRLTVV.

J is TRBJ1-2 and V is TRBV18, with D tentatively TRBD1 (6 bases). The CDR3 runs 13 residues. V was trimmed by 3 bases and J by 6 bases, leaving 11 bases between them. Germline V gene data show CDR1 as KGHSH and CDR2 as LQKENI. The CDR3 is CASSPDRQHGYTF. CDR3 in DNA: TGTGCCAGCTCACCCGACAGGCAGCATGGCTACACCTTC.